Presented here are 3 T cell receptor beta chains from one specimen sequenced in a study of T cells in Graves' hyperthyroidism and ophthalmopathy. Template material for amplifying TCR beta CDR3 regions consisted of RNA transcripts. An initial round of RT-PCR targeting the TCR CDR3 relied on the HTBI primer set. TCRdb re-derived calls from the multiplex PCR reads in MiXCR, one entry per CDR3 protein. The sample includes 400,000 or so distinct CDR3 sequences, around 15% of them seen just once. Sample: blood. The receptors derive from a man in his forties or fifties with Graves' ophthalmopathy.

The rearrangement uses TRBV28 and TRBJ2-1; 9 positions agree with TRBD2. Germline V CDR1 and CDR2: MDHEN, SYDVKM. Losses at the gene ends were 8 bases for V and 4 bases for J; bases not matched to a gene: 9. This CDR3 has 15 amino acids. Written as DNA, the CDR3 is TGTGCCAGCGGTGGCGGGAGGGGGTCGTACAATGAGCAGTTCTTC. It yields the protein CASGGGRGSYNEQFF.

This clonotype was counted at least ten times. The gene calls are TRBV28 and TRBJ2-5, with unresolved D. The CDR3 runs to 13 residues. The V end lost 1 base, the J end lost 5 bases, and 8 bases lay between the germline ends. Germline V gives CDR1 MDHEN, CDR2 SYDVKM. Written as DNA, the CDR3 is TGTGCCAGCAGTTTATCAGGCGTCGAGACCCAGTACTTC. It encodes CASSLSGVETQYF.

This clonotype was observed a few times. The chain couples TRBV7-9 to TRBJ2-7, with 8 bases identical to TRBD1. From germline, CDR1 is SEHNR and CDR2 FQNEAQ (reference sequence). The CDR3 loop spans 15 amino acids. The junction had 10 bases not matched to a gene; V was cut back by 6 bases and J by 3 bases. In DNA, the CDR3 is TGTGCCAGCAGTTACGAGGCAGGGGGCGTCTACGAGCAGTACTTC. Amino acids: CASSYEAGGVYEQYF. The entire variable domain, with the rest obtained from reference TRBV7-9 and TRBJ2-7, is as follows: DTGVSQNPRHKITKRGQNVTFRCDPISEHNRLYWYRQTLGQGPEFLTYFQNEAQLEKSRLLSDRFSAERPKGSFSTLEIQRTEQGDSAMYLCASSYEAGGVYEQYFGPGTRLTVT.